This TCR beta chain was captured by sequencing in a study of CXCR3-negative and CXCR3-positive naive CD8 T cells. General study points: When CXCR3-positive naive cells were set against CXCR3-negative naive cells, the former had more hydrophobic TRB CDR3s.

Notes on this clonotype: Its antigen is unknown.

CDR1 is LGHDT, CDR2 YNNKEL, per germline (reference sequence). This CDR3 comprises 12 residues. The study made its TRB cDNA libraries by 5' RACE, adding UMI labels. TCRdb reworked the 5' RACE reads into one entry per CDR3 protein, no DNA. This sample's table has 110,000 or so distinct CDR3 sequences. This sequence joins TRBV3-1 and TRBJ1-6. The source material was naive CXCR3+ CD8+ T cells from blood. Subset described: CD45RO-CCR7+CD27+CD95- naive CD8+ T cells expressing CXCR3 (TNR3+). The sequence was obtained from a human donor in good health. Some clones in this sample may be carry-over from other donors' samples. CDR3 sequence: CASSHSSSPLHF.